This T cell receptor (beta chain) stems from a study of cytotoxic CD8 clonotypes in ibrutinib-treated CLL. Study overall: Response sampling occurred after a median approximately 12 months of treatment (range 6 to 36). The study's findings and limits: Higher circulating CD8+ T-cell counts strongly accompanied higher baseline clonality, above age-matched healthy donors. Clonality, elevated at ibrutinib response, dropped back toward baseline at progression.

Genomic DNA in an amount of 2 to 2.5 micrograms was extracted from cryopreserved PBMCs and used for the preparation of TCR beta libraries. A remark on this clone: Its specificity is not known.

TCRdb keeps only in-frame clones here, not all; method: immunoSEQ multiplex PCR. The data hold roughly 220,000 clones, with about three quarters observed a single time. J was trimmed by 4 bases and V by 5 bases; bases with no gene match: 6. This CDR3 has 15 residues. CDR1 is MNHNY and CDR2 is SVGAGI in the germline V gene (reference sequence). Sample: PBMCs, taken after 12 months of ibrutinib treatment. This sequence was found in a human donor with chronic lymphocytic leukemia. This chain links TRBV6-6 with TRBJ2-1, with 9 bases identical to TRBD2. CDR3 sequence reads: CASSLASGNYNEQFF. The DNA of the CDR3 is TGTGCCAGCAGTCTGGCTAGCGGGAATTACAATGAGCAGTTCTTC.